This T cell receptor beta chain was recorded in a study of blood T cell repertoires in COVID-19. Whole-study context: T cells, B-cell-depleted T cells, or PBMCs supplied cDNA or gDNA.

As processed by the authors: It was from reference gene primer amplification that nucleated cell counts were estimated. The table came from immunoSEQ multiplex PCR; TCRdb's copy has only in-frame clones and leaves some out. Clone size and V and J calls were adopted from that table, with D and trimming inferred from the DNA. Altogether 70,000 to 100,000 clones are present, over 70% being singletons, with the ten largest covering around 4.4%. This sequence was found in a woman aged 50 to 60 with acute or convalescent COVID-19. The sample consisted of peripheral blood.

This CDR3 reads CASSPDRLLNIQYF. The CDR3 region has the DNA TGTGCCAGCAGTCCCGACAGGTTACTGAACATTCAGTACTTC. The chain employs TRBV27 and TRBJ2-4; the D gene is possibly TRBD1 (6 bases). V was trimmed by 5 bases and J by 7 bases, leaving 15 bases between them. Germline loops: CDR1 MNHEY, CDR2 SMNVEV (reference sequence). The CDR3 sequence is 14 residues long.